The clone carrying this T cell receptor (beta chain) has a count of ten or more. Its antigen is not identified. The data stem from a study of T-cell reconstitution after alpha-beta-depleted transplantation in children. Findings and limits, study-wide: Surviving recipient T cells and intrathymic progenitors accounted for some patients' high TCRbeta diversity at day 60. The main origin of T-cell counts and diversity one year after transplant was newly produced T cells. Reportedly, only several hundred clones from non-depleted graft cells drove alpha-beta T-cell counts at about two months.

During its preparation, the TCRbeta library received unique molecular identifiers. TCRdb analysed the PCR reads with MiXCR anew, one entry per CDR3 protein. The table shows about 590,000 distinct CDR3 sequences, with under 15% occurring only once. The germline V gene encodes CDR1 LGHNA and CDR2 YNFKEQ. The CDR3 has 15 residues. V lost 2 bases to trimming and J lost 1 base, with 8 bases between them. The clonotype was recovered from a male patient between 5 and 17 years old who had a stem cell transplant for acute myeloid leukemia, so the T cells may come from the graft donor. The sample here was PBMCs, mostly from graft donor cells, taken 360 days after TCRalphabeta/CD19-depleted stem cell transplant. V gene TRBV4-2 combines with J gene TRBJ2-2, with D maybe TRBD2 (6 bases). CDR3 amino acids: CASSQWGVNTGELFF. In DNA form, the CDR3 reads TGTGCCAGCAGCCAATGGGGGGTGAACACCGGGGAGCTGTTTTTT.